This paragraph reports one T cell receptor (beta chain). Its antigen remains unidentified. Method: immunoSEQ multiplex PCR; TCRdb's copy keeps in-frame clones and lacks some. The sample records 110,000 to 150,000 clones, around 90% being singletons. V lost 0 bases to trimming and J lost 0 bases, with 9 bases between them. The CDR3 contains 15 residues. Germline CDR1 is LGHNA and CDR2 is YSLEER. The sample comes from a study of graft-versus-host responses after intestinal transplantation. Sequencing was performed on unstimulated CD4+ T cells sorted from spleen or lymph node cells, taken before intestinal transplant. V is TRBV4-3 and J is TRBJ2-7; D may be TRBD2 (6 bases). The clonotype was recovered from a human donor who received an intestinal transplant. The CDR3 nucleotides read TGCGCCAGCAGCCAAGAGGGGGGTTACTCCTACGAGCAGTACTTC. Its translation is CASSQEGGYSYEQYF.